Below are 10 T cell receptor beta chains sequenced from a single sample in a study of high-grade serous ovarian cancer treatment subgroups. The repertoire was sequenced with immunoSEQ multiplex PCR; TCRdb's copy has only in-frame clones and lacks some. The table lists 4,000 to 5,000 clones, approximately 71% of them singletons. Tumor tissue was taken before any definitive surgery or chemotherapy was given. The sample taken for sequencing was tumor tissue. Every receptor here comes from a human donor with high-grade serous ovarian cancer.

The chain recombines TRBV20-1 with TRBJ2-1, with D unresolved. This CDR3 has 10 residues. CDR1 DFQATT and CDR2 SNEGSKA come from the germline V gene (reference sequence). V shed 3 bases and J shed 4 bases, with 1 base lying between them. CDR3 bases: TGCAGTGCTAGTTACAATGAGCAGTTCTTC. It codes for CSASYNEQFF.

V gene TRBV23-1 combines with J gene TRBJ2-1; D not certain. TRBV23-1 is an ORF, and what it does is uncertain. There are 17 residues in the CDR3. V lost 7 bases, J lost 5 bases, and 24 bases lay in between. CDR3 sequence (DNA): TGCGCCAGCAACACCCCCTTTCTGGGGAAAGTGAACAATGAGCAGTTCTTC. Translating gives CASNTPFLGKVNNEQFF.

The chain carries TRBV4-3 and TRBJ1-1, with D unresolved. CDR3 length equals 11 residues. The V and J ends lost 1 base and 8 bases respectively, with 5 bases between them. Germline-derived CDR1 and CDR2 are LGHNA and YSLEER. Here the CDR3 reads CASSQGPEAFF. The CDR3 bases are TGCGCCAGCAGCCAAGGACCCGAAGCTTTCTTT.

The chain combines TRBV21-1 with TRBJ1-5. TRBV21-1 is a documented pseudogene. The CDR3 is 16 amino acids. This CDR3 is CASSTDRGGRRRPQHF. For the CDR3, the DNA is TGTGCCAGCAGCACCGACCGCGGGGGGAGGAGGCGGCCCCAGCATTTT.

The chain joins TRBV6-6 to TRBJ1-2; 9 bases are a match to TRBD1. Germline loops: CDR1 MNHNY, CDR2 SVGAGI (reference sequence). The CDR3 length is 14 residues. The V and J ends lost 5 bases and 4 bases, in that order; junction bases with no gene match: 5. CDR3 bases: TGTGCCAGCAGTCGACAGGGGGACGCCTATGGCTACACCTTC. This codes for CASSRQGDAYGYTF.

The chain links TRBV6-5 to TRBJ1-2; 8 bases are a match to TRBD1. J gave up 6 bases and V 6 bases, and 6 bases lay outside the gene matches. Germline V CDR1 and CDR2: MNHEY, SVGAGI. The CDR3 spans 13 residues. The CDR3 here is CASSGRQGNGYTF. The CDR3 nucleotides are TGTGCCAGCAGCGGCCGACAGGGGAATGGCTACACCTTC.

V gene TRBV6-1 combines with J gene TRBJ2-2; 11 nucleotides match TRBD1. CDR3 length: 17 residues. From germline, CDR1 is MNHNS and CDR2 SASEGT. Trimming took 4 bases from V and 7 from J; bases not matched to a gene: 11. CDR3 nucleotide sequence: TGTGCCAGCAGTGGGATGCCGGGACAGGGGGGAAGCGGGGAGCTGTTTTTT. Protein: CASSGMPGQGGSGELFF.

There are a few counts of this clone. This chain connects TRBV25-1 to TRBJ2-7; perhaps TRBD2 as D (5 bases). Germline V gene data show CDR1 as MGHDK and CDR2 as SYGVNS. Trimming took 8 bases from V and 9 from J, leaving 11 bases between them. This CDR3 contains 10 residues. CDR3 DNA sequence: TGTGCCAGCGGGGAGTGGGGGCAGTACTTC. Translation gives CASGEWGQYF.

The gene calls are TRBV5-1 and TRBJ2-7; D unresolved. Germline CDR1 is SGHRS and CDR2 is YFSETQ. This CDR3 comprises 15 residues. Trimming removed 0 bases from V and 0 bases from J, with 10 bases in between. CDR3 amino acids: CASSLAGTSSYEQYF. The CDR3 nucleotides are TGCGCCAGCAGCTTGGCAGGAACGAGCTCCTACGAGCAGTACTTC.

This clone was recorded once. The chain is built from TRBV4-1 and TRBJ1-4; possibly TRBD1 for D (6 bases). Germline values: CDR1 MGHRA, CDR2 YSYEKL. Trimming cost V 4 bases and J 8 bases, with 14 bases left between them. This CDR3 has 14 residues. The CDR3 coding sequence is TGCGCCAGCAGCCCCCAGGGGATCGGCGAAAAACTGTTTTTT. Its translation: CASSPQGIGEKLFF.